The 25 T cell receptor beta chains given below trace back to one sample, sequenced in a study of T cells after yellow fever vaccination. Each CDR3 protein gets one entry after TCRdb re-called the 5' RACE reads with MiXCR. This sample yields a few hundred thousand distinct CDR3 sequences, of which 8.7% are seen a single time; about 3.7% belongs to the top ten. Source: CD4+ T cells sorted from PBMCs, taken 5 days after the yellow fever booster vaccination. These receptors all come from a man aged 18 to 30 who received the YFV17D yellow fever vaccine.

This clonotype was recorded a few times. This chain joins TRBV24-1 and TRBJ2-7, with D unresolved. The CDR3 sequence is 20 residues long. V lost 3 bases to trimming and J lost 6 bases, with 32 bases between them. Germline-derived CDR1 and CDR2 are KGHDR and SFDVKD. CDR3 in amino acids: CATSDPHEARGRGGRLEQYF. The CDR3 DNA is TGTGCCACCAGTGATCCACACGAGGCCCGTGGACGAGGCGGCAGGCTCGAGCAGTACTTC.

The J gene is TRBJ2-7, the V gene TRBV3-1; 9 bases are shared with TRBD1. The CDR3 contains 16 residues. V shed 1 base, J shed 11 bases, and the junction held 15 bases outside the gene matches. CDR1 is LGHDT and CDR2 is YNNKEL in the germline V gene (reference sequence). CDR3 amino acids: CASSQGSPGQGYREYF. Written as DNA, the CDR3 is TGTGCCAGCAGCCAAGGTTCTCCGGGACAGGGTTATCGGGAGTACTTC.

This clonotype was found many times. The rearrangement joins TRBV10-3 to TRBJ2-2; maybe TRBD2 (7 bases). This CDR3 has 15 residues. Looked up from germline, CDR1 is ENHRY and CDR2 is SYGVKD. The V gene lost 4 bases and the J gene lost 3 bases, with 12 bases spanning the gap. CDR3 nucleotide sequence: TGTGCCATCAGTGGTCGGGGGGCTGACACCGGGGAGCTGTTTTTT. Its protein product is CAISGRGADTGELFF.

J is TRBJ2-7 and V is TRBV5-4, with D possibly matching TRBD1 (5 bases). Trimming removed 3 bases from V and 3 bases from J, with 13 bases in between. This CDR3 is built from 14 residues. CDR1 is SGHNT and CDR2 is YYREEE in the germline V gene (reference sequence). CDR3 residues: CASSSPGKGYEQYF. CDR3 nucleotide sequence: TGTGCCAGCAGCTCCCCAGGGAAGGGCTACGAGCAGTACTTC.

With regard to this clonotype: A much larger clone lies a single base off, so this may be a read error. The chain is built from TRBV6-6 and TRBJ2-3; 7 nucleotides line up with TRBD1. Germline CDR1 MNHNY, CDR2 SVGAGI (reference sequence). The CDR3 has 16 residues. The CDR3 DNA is TGTGCCAGCAGTTACTCGGCTAGACAGGGCACAGATACGAAGTATTTT. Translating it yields CASSYSARQGTDTKYF.

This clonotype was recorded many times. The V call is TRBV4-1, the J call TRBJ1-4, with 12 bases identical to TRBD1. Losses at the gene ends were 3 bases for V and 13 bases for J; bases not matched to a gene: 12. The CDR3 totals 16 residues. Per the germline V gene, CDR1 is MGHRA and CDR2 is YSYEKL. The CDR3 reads CASSHDPGTGGYRLFF. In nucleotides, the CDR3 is TGCGCCAGCAGCCACGATCCGGGGACAGGGGGCTATAGACTGTTTTTT.

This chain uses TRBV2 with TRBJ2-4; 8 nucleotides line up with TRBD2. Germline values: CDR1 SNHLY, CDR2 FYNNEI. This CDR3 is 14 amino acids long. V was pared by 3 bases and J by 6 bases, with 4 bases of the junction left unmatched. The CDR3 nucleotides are TGTGCCAGCAGTGAGGGACGGGGGGGAAACATTCAGTACTTC. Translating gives CASSEGRGGNIQYF.

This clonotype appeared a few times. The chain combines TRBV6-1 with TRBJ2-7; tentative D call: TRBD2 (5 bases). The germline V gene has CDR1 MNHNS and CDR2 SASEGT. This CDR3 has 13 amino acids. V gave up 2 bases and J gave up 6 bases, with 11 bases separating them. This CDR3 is CASSERSGVEQYF. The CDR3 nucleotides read TGTGCCAGCAGTGAACGGTCCGGGGTCGAGCAGTACTTC.

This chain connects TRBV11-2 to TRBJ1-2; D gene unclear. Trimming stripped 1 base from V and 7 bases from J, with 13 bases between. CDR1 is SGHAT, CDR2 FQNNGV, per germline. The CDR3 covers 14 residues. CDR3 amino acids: CASSLGGMGGGYTF. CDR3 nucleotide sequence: TGTGCCAGCAGCTTAGGTGGGATGGGTGGTGGCTACACCTTC.

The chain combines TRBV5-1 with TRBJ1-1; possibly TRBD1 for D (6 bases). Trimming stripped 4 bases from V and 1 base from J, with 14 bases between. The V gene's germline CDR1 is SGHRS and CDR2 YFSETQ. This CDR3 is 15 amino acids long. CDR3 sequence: CASSPIKQGNTEAFF. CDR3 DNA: TGCGCCAGCAGCCCGATAAAACAGGGGAACACTGAAGCTTTCTTT.

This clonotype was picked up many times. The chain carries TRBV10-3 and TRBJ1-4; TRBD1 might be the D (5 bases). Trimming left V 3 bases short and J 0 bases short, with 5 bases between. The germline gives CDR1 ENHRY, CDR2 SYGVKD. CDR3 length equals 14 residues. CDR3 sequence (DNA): TGTGCCATCAGTGACAGGGCAACTAATGAAAAACTGTTTTTT. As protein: CAISDRATNEKLFF.

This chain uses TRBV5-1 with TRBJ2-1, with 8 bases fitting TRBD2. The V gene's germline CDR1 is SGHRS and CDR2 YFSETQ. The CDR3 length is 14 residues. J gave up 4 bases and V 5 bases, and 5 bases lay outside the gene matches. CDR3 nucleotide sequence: TGCGCCAGCAGTACTAGCGGATTATACAATGAGCAGTTCTTC. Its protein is CASSTSGLYNEQFF.

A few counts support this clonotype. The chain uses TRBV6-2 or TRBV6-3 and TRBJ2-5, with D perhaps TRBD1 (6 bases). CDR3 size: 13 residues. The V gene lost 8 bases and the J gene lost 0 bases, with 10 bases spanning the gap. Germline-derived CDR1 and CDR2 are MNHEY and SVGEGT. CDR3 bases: TGTGCCAGCGGTTCAGGGGACCAAGAGACCCAGTACTTC. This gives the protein CASGSGDQETQYF.

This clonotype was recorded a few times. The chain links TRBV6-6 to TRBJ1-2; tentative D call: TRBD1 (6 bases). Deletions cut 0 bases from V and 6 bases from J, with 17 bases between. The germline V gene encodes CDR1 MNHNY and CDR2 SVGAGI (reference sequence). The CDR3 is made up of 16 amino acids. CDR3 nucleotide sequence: TGTGCCAGCAGTTACTCGCGGCGGACAGTAACTAATGGCTACACCTTC. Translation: CASSYSRRTVTNGYTF.

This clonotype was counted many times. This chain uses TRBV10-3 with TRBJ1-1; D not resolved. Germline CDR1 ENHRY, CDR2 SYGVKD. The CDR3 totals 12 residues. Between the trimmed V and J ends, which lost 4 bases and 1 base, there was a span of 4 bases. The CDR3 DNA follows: TGTGCCATCAGTGGACAGAACACTGAAGCTTTCTTT. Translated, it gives CAISGQNTEAFF.

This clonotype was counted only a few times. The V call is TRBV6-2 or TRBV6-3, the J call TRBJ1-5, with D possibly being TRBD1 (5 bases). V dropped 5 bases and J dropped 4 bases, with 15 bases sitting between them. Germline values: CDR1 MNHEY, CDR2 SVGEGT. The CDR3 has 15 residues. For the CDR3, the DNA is TGTGCCAGCAGTGGGCAGGGAGGAGGGAATCAGCCCCAGCATTTT. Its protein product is CASSGQGGGNQPQHF.

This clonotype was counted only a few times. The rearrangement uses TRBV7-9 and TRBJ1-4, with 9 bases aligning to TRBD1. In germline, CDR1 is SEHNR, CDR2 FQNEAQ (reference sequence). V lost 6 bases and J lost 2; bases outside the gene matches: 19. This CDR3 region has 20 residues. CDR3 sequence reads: CASSPPNRGRSVSTNEKLFF. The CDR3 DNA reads TGTGCCAGCAGTCCACCTAACAGGGGGCGGAGTGTGTCCACTAATGAAAAACTGTTTTTT.

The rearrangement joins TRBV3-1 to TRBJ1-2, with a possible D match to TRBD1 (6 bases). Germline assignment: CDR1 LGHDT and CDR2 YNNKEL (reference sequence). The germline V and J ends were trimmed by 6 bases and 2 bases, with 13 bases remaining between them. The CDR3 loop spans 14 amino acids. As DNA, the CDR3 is TGTGCCAGCAGGAGCAGGGGTGGGAACTATGGCTACACCTTC. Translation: CASRSRGGNYGYTF.

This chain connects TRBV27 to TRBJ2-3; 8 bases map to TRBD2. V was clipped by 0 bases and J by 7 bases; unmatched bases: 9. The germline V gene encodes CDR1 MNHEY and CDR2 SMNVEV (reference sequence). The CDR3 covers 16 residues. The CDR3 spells CASSLSSGLVLNTQYF. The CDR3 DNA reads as TGTGCCAGCAGTTTATCGTCGGGACTAGTCCTAAATACGCAGTATTTT.

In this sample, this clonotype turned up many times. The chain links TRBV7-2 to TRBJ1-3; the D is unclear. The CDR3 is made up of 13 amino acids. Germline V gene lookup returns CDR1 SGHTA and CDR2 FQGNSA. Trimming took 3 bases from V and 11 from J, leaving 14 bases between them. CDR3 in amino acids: CASSFAAMESIYF. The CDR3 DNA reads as TGTGCCAGCAGCTTCGCAGCTATGGAGTCCATATATTTT.

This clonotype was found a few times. This CDR3 reads CATSDPTDEKLFF. The CDR3 nucleotides are TGTGCCACCAGTGATCCCACAGATGAAAAACTGTTTTTT. The chain carries TRBV24-1 and TRBJ1-4; no definite D call. The CDR3 runs to 13 residues. Germline V gene sequence: CDR1 KGHDR, CDR2 SFDVKD. Trimming stripped 3 bases from V and 6 bases from J, with 7 bases between.

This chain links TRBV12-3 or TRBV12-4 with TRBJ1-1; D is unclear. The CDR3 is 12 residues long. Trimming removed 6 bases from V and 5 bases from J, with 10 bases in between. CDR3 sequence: CASSPLETEAFF. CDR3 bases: TGTGCCAGCAGCCCCCTCGAGACTGAAGCTTTCTTT.

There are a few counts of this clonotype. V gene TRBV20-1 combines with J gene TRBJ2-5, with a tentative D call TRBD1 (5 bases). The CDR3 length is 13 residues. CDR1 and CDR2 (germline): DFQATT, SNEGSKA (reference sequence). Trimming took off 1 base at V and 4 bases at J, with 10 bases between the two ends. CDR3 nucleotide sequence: TGCAGTGCTAGAGGACAGTCAGTAGAGACCCAGTACTTC. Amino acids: CSARGQSVETQYF.

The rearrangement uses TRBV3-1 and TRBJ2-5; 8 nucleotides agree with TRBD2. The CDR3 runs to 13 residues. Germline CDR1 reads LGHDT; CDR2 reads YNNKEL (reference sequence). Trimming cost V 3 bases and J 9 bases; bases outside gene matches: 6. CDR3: CASSHNREGPQYF. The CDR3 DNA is TGTGCCAGCAGCCATAACCGGGAGGGGCCCCAGTACTTC.

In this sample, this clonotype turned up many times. DNA of the CDR3: TGCAGTGCTAGGTGGGGACAGGGCGGGGAAAAACTGTTTTTT. Its translation: CSARWGQGGEKLFF. The chain joins TRBV20-1 to TRBJ1-4, with 9 positions matching TRBD1. J lost 8 bases, V lost 3 bases, and 7 bases had no gene match. The CDR3 totals 14 residues. Germline-derived CDR1 and CDR2 are DFQATT and SNEGSKA (reference sequence).